This T cell receptor (beta chain) was found in a study of blood T cells in healthy people across ages. Together with a sample-barcoded 5' primer, a J-beta primer mix was included in a second PCR lasting roughly 6 to 12 cycles. Each cDNA molecule was tagged by a template-switch adaptor that had 12 random nucleotides. TCRdb recomputed calls from the 5' RACE reads with MiXCR, one row per CDR3 protein. Of under 1,100,000 distinct CDR3 sequences in the sample, roughly 24% were seen once. This clonotype was seen more than once but under ten times. What it binds is unknown. The CDR3 runs to 14 residues. Points from the study as a whole: Considered underestimates were the diversity estimates obtained from one million T cells. In long-lived donors, naive CD4+ cell counts and diversity exceeded those of aged donors.

This sample was also put to use in a study of T cells of mothers and their children.

The chain uses TRBV21-1 and TRBJ2-4. TRBV21-1 is annotated as a pseudogene. The clonotype comes from a girl aged 2-9 years in good health. The sample consisted of blood. CDR3 in DNA: TGTGCCAGCAGCAAAGCATCTCGCCAAAACATTCAGTACTTC. Protein sequence: CASSKASRQNIQYF.